This T cell receptor beta chain was sequenced for a study of STAT5B mutations in CD4+ large granular lymphocyte leukemia. Generated by immunoSEQ multiplex PCR, the TCRdb table keeps only in-frame clones and is missing some. The sample lists about 48,000 clones, 55% to 75% occurring once. This clone turned up a few times. CDR1 and CDR2 (germline): MNHNS, SASEGT. This CDR3 contains 13 residues. V dropped 8 bases and J dropped 4 bases, with 14 bases sitting between them. The chain couples TRBV6-1 to TRBJ2-5; D call uncertain. Sequencing used CD4+ T cells from blood buffy coats. The TCR sequence derives from a human donor in good health. CDR3 DNA sequence: TGTGCCAGCCGCATGTCGGGCGGAGAGACCCAGTACTTC. Protein sequence: CASRMSGGETQYF.